This paragraph reports one TCR beta chain. Its antigen is as yet unknown. The treatment here: some 20 received Ad26.COV2.S at low or high dose, single or two shots; 5 received placebo; per-sample allocation not given. Material that was analyzed had been drawn on day 63 after the first vaccine or placebo injection. A Boston donor was an adult aged 18-55 years. Clones were sequenced by immunoSEQ multiplex PCR, and TCRdb holds only the in-frame ones, with some missing. The data show a few hundred thousand clones, approximately 87% seen once. The data were taken from a study of Ad26.COV2.S vaccination and SARS-CoV-2 variants. For the study at large: Donor allocation was to the COV1001 Ad26.COV2.S trial arm. Overall study findings and caveats: Recipients of either vaccine or placebo displayed similar breadth of non-spike TCRs.

Trimming shortened V by 2 bases and J by 3 bases, and 14 bases separated the two germline ends. Germline V CDR1 and CDR2: MNHEY, SVGEGT. This CDR3 region has 16 residues. The source was peripheral blood, collected in a trial of Ad26.COV2.S vaccine versus placebo. The TCR originated in a person between 18 and 65 years old who received the Ad26.COV2.S COVID-19 vaccine or a placebo. The chain recombines TRBV6-2 or TRBV6-3 with TRBJ1-5; no firm D call. Here the CDR3 DNA reads TGTGCCAGCAGTTACAGGATCAACGTCCCCAATCAGCCCCAGCATTTT. It codes for CASSYRINVPNQPQHF.